This record looks at one T cell receptor (beta chain) sequence and its context. Assay: immunoSEQ multiplex PCR; the TCRdb copy retains only in-frame clones and omits some. The sample contains around 50,000 clones, 85% to 90% of which appear only once. Patients at the Seattle site were enrolled during active infection and followed longitudinally. The source of the sample is a study of blood T cell repertoires in COVID-19. Study information: Donors in the United States, Italy and Spain gave samples during acute or convalescent COVID-19.

CDR1 is KGHSH, CDR2 LQKENI, per germline. Trimming took 8 bases from V and 2 from J, leaving 16 bases between them. The CDR3 contains 14 residues. The sequence derives from a woman aged 55-70 years with COVID-19, enrolled during active disease. V usage is TRBV18 and J usage is TRBJ2-7; maybe TRBD1 (5 bases). Sequencing input: peripheral blood. The DNA for the CDR3 is TGTGCCAGCGCCCTTTCGGACACCGCCTACGAGCAGTACTTC. Translating gives CASALSDTAYEQYF.